Given below is one T cell receptor (beta chain) in context. The data derive from a study of blood T cell repertoires in COVID-19. Sequenced by immunoSEQ multiplex PCR; TCRdb stores in-frame clones only, minus some. This sample yields hundreds of thousands of clones, of which 80% to 90% are seen a single time; 0.9% to 1.1% belongs to the top ten. The V and J ends lost 0 bases and 4 bases respectively, with 6 bases between them. This CDR3 is 13 amino acids long. Germline V gives CDR1 SGHNT, CDR2 YYREEE (reference sequence). The V call is TRBV5-4, the J call TRBJ2-3; D possibly corresponds to TRBD2 (6 bases). The receptor comes from a man between 18 and 29 years old who had recovered from COVID-19. Sequences were obtained from PBMCs or T cells enriched from blood (not recorded which). DNA for the CDR3: TGTGCCAGCAGCTTGGCGGGGGCAGATACGCAGTATTTT. Translation: CASSLAGADTQYF.